This T cell receptor beta chain was documented in a study of CD8 T cells in ankylosing spondylitis. Comments on this clonotype: Its matching antigen is unknown.

The CDR3 runs to 13 residues. The germline V gene encodes CDR1 SQVTM and CDR2 ANQGSEA. Trimming stripped 3 bases from V and 3 bases from J, with 12 bases between. TCRdb re-called the 5' RACE reads through MiXCR, storing one row per CDR3 protein. The sample holds under 950,000 distinct CDR3 sequences, roughly 19% seen once. The study, taken as a whole, reports: Some motif variants were previously reported in reactive arthritis synovial fluid and blood. CD8+ cells made up the disease-linked clones, which were relatively rare in peripheral blood. It was reported that disease-linked clones were significantly enriched in matched ankylosing spondylitis synovial fluid. The study identified a TCR beta motif of under ten highly homologous variants that appeared characteristic of ankylosing spondylitis blood.

The sequence was obtained from a male donor with ankylosing spondylitis. The specimen sequenced was blood, either unsorted or a sorted T cell fraction (not recorded which). The chain combines TRBV29-1 with TRBJ2-7; weak D call: TRBD2 (6 bases). CDR3 sequence (DNA): TGCAGCGTTGAGAGGGACGGGGGCTACGAGCAGTACTTC. Translating it yields CSVERDGGYEQYF.